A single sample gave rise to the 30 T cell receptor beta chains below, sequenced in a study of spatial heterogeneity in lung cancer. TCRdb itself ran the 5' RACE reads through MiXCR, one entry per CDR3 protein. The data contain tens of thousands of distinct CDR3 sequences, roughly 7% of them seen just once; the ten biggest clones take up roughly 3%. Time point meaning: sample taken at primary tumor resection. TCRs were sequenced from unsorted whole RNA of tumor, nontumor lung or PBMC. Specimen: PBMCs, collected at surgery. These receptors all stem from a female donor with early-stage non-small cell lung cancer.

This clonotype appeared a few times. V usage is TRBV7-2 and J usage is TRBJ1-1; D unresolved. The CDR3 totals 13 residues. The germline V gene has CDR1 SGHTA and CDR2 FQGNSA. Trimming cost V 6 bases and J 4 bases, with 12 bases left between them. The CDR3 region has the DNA TGTGCCAGCAGTATGGGCCAGAGCACTGAAGCTTTCTTT. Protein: CASSMGQSTEAFF.

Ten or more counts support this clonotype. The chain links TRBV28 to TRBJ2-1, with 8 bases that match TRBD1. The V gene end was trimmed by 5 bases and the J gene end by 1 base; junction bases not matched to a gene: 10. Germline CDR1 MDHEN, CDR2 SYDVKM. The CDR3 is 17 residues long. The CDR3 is CASSPPQGAGSYNEQFF. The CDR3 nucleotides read TGTGCCAGCAGTCCACCTCAGGGGGCAGGGTCCTACAATGAGCAGTTCTTC.

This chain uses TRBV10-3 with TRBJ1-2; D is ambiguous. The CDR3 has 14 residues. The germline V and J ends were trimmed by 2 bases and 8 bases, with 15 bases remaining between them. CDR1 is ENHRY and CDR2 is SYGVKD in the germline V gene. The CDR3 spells CAISETPTARGYTF. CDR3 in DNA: TGTGCCATCAGTGAGACCCCAACCGCCCGCGGCTACACCTTC.

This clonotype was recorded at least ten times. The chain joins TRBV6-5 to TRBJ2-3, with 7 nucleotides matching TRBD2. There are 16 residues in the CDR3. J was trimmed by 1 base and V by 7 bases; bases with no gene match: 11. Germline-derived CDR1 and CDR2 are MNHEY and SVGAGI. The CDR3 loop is CASNTDEAGGTDTQYF. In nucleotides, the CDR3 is TGTGCCAGCAACACTGACGAGGCGGGGGGCACAGATACGCAGTATTTT.

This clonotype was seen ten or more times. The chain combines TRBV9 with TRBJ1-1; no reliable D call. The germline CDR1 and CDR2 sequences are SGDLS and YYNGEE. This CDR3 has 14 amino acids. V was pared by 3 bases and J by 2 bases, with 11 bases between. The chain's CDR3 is CASSAGSPNTEAFF. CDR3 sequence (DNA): TGTGCCAGCAGCGCCGGGTCACCCAACACTGAAGCTTTCTTT.

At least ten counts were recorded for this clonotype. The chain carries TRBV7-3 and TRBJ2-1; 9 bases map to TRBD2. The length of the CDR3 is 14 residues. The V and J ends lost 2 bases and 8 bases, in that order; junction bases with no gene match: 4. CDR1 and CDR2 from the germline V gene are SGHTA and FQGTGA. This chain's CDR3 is CASSLATSGDEQFF. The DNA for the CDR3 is TGTGCCAGCAGCTTAGCGACTAGCGGCGATGAGCAGTTCTTC. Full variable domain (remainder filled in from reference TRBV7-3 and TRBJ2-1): GAGVSQTPSNKVTEKGKYVELRCDPISGHTALYWYRQSLGQGPEFLIYFQGTGAADDSGLPNDRFFAVRPEGSVSTLKIQRTERGDSAVYLCASSLATSGDEQFFGPGTRLTVL.

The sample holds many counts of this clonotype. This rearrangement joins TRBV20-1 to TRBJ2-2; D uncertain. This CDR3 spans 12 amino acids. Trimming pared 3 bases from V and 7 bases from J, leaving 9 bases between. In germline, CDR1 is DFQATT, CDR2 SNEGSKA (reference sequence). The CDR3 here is CSARRGFGELFF. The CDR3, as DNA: TGCAGTGCTAGGCGAGGATTCGGGGAGCTGTTTTTT.

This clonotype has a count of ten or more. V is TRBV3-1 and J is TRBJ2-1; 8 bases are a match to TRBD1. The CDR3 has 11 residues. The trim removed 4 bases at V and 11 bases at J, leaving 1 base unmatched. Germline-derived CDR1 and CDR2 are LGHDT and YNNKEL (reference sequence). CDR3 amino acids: CASSRTGQQFF. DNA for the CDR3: TGTGCCAGCAGCCGGACAGGGCAGCAGTTCTTC.

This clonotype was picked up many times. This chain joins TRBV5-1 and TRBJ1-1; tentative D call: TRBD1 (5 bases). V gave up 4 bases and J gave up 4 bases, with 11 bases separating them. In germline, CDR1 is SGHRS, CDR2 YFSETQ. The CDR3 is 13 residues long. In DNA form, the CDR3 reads TGCGCCAGCAGCCCAGGCACAGGCACTGAAGCTTTCTTT. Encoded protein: CASSPGTGTEAFF.

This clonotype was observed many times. CDR3 loop: CASSPGLAGAGEQFF. DNA of the CDR3: TGCGCCAGCAGCCCCGGACTAGCGGGGGCCGGTGAGCAGTTCTTC. This chain joins TRBV5-1 and TRBJ2-1; 13 nucleotides line up with TRBD2. This CDR3 contains 15 residues. Germline loops: CDR1 SGHRS, CDR2 YFSETQ. V lost 4 bases, J lost 9 bases, and 7 bases stayed unmatched.

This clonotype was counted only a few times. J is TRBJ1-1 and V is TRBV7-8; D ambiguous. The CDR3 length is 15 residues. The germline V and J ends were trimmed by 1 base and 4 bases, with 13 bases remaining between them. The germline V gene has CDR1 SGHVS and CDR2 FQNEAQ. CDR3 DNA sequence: TGTGCCAGCAGCTTAGGAAAAGGGTTGGTCACTGAAGCTTTCTTT. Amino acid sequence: CASSLGKGLVTEAFF.

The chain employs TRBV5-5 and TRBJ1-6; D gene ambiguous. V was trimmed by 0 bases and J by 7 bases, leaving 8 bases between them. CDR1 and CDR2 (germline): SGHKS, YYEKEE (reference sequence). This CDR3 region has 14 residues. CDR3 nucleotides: TGTGCCAGCAGCTTGGCCGGGTGGAATTCACCCCTCCACTTT. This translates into CASSLAGWNSPLHF.

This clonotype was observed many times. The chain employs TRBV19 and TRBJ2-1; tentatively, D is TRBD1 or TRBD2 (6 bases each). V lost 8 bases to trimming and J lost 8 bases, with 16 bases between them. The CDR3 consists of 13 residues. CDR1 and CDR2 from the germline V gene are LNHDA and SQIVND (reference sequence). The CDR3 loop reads CASWTTGAYEQFF. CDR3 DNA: TGTGCCAGTTGGACCACGGGGGCCTATGAGCAGTTCTTC.

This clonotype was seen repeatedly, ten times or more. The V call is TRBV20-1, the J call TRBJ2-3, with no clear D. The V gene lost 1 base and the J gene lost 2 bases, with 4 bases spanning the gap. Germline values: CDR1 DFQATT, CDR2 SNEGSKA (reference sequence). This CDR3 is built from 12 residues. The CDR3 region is CSARGFTDTQYF. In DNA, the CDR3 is TGCAGTGCTAGAGGGTTCACAGATACGCAGTATTTT.

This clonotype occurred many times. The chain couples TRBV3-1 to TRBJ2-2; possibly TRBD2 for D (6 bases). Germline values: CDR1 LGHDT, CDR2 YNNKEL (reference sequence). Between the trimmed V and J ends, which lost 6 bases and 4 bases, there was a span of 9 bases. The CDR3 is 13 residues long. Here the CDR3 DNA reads TGTGCCAGCAGAGCGCGGGGCACCGGGGAGCTGTTTTTT. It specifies CASRARGTGELFF.

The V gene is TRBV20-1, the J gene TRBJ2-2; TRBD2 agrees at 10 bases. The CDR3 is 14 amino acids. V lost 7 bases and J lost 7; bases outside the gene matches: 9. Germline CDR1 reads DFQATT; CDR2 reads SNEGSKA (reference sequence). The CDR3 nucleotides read TGCAGTGTCCCCTCTAGCGGGGGAAGCGGGGAGCTGTTTTTT. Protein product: CSVPSSGGSGELFF.

CDR3 coding DNA: TGTGCCAGCTCAGCAAGGGGTGCAGATACGCAGTATTTT. Protein: CASSARGADTQYF. This chain uses TRBV3-1 with TRBJ2-3; D perhaps matches TRBD1 (5 bases). Germline V gives CDR1 LGHDT, CDR2 YNNKEL (reference sequence). V was cut by 8 bases and J by 4 bases, with 13 bases left in between. CDR3 length: 13 residues.

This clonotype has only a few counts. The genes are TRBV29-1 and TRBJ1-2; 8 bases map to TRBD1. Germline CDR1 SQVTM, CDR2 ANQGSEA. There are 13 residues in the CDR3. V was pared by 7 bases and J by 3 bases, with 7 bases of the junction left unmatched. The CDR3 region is CSALDRDDYGYTF. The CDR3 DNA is TGCAGCGCCTTGGACAGGGATGACTATGGCTACACCTTC.

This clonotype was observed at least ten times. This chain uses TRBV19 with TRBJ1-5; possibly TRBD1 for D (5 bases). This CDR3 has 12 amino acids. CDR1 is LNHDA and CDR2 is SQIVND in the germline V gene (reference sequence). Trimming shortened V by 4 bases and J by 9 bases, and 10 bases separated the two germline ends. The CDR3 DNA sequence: TGTGCCAGTAGTAGTAAGGGGTGGCCCCAGCATTTT. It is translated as CASSSKGWPQHF.

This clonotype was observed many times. The CDR3 coding sequence is TGTGCCAGCAGCCGGAGGGACAGGGGGAGCTCTGGGGCCAACGTCCTGACTTTC. This gives the protein CASSRRDRGSSGANVLTF. The gene calls are TRBV4-2 and TRBJ2-6; 11 nucleotides agree with TRBD1. The CDR3 spans 18 residues. Germline loops: CDR1 LGHNA, CDR2 YNFKEQ. With 4 bases clipped from V and 0 bases from J, the junction kept 5 bases outside the gene matches.

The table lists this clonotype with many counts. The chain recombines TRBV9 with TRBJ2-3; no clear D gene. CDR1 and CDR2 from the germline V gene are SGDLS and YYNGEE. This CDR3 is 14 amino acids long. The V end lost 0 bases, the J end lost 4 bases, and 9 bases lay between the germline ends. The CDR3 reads CASSVEGLADTQYF. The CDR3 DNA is TGTGCCAGCAGCGTAGAAGGGTTGGCAGATACGCAGTATTTT.

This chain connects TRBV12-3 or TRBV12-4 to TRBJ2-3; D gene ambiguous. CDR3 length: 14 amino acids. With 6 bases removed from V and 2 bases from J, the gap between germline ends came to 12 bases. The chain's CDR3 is CASRSSQVTDTQYF. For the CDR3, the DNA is TGTGCCAGCAGGTCGTCCCAGGTCACAGATACGCAGTATTTT.

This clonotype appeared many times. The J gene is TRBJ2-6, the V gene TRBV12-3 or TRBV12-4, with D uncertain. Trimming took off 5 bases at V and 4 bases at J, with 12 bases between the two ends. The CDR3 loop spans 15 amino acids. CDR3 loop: CASSIRAAGANVLTF. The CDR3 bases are TGTGCCAGCAGTATAAGGGCGGCCGGGGCCAACGTCCTGACTTTC.

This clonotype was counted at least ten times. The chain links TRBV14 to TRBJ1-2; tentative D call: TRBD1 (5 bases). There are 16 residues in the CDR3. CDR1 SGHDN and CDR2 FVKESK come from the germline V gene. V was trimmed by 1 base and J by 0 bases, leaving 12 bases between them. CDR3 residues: CASSQAEGIANYGYTF. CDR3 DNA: TGTGCCAGCAGCCAAGCAGAGGGGATCGCTAACTATGGCTACACCTTC.

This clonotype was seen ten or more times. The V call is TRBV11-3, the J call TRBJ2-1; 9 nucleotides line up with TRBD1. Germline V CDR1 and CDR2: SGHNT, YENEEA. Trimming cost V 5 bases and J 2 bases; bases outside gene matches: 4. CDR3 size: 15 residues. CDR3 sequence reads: CASSLGQGPYNEQFF. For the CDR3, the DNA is TGTGCCAGCAGCCTAGGACAGGGGCCCTACAATGAGCAGTTCTTC. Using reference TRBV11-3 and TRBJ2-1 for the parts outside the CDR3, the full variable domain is EAGVVQSPRYKIIEKKQPVAFWCNPISGHNTLYWYLQNLGQGPELLIRYENEEAVDDSQLPKDRFSAERLKGVDSTLKIQPAELGDSAVYLCASSLGQGPYNEQFFGPGTRLTVL.

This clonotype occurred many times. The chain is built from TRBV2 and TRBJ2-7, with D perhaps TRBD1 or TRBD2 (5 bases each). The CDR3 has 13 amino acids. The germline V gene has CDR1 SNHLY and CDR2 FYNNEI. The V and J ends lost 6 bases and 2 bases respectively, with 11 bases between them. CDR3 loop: CASSTGPPYEQYF. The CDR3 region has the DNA TGTGCCAGCAGCACGGGGCCCCCCTACGAGCAGTACTTC.

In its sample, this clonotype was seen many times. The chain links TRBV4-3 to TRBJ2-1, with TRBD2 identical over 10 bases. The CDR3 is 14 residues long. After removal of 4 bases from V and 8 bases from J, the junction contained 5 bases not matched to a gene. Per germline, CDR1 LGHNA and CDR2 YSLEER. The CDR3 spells CASSRSTSGDEQFF. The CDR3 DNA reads TGCGCCAGCAGCCGCTCTACTAGCGGGGATGAGCAGTTCTTC.

The CDR3 spells CASSVGSTGELFF. As DNA, the CDR3 is TGTGCCAGCAGCGTAGGTTCGACCGGGGAGCTGTTTTTT. This chain joins TRBV9 and TRBJ2-2; no reliable D call. V lost 0 bases and J 5 bases, leaving 5 bases between the germline ends. The CDR3 covers 13 residues. The V gene's germline CDR1 is SGDLS and CDR2 YYNGEE.

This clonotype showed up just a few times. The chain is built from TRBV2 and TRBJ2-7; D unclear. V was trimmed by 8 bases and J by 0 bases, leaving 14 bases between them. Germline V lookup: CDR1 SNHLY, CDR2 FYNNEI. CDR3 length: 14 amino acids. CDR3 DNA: TGTGCCAGCTGCGGCCTTAGGATCTCCTACGAGCAGTACTTC. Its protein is CASCGLRISYEQYF.

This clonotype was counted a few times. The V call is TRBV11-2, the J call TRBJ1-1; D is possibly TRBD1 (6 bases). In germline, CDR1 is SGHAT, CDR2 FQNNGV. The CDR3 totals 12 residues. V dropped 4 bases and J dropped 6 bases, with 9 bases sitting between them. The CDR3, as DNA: TGTGCCAGCAGCTCCGGGGGGCCTGAAGCTTTCTTT. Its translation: CASSSGGPEAFF.